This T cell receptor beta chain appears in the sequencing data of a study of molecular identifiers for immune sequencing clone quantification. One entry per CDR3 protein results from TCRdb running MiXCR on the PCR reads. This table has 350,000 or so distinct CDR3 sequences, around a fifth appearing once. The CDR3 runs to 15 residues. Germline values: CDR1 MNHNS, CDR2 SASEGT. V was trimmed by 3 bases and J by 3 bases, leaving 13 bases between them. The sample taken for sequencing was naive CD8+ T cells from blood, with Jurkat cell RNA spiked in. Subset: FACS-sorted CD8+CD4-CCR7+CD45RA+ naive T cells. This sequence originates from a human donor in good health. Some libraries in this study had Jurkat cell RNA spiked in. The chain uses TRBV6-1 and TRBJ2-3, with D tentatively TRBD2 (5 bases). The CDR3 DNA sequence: TGTGCCAGCAGTGATCCTAGAGCGGCAACAGATACGCAGTATTTT. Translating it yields CASSDPRAATDTQYF.